Each of the 20 T cell receptor beta chains below was sequenced from the same sample in a study of cytomegalovirus exposure and HLA in healthy donors. PCR involved 60 Vbeta and 13 Jbeta primers. The repertoire was sequenced with immunoSEQ multiplex PCR; TCRdb's copy has only in-frame clones and lacks some. The table has approximately 290,000 clones, about four fifths seen once; the top ten hold about 0.28%. Sequenced input: PBMCs. Receptors originate from a girl aged 2 to 9 in good health and CMV-seronegative.

The V gene is TRBV4-2, the J gene TRBJ2-5; D may be TRBD1 (5 bases). The closer fit of TRBJ2-7 to the DNA end suggests the J call may be wrong. The CDR3 consists of 15 residues. Germline CDR1 is LGHNA and CDR2 is YNFKEQ. Here the CDR3 DNA reads TGTGCCAGCAGCCAAGATAACACAGGAACCTACGAGCAGTACTTC. This translates into CASSQDNTGTYEQYF.

The genes are TRBV2 and TRBJ2-2, with 9 bases identical to TRBD2. V trimming: 5 bases; J trimming: 3 bases; junction bases outside the gene matches: 7. From germline, CDR1 is SNHLY and CDR2 FYNNEI. This CDR3 has 16 amino acids. CDR3 DNA sequence: TGTGCCAGCAGTACAGGACTAGCGCAGTACACCGGGGAGCTGTTTTTT. Amino acid sequence: CASSTGLAQYTGELFF.

The sample holds a few counts of this clone. V gene TRBV27 combines with J gene TRBJ2-3; D unclear. This CDR3 is 13 amino acids long. V shed 5 bases and J shed 6 bases, with 12 bases lying between them. Germline V gene data show CDR1 as MNHEY and CDR2 as SMNVEV (reference sequence). The CDR3 sequence is CASSLLRHDTQYF. The CDR3 bases are TGTGCCAGCAGTCTCCTACGCCACGATACGCAGTATTTT.

V is TRBV28 and J is TRBJ2-1; TRBD2 aligns across 8 bases. This CDR3 is built from 13 residues. With V trimmed by 8 bases and J by 10 bases, 10 bases remained unmatched. Germline CDR1 and CDR2: MDHEN and SYDVKM. The CDR3 DNA reads as TGTGCCAGCTCGGGAGGGACTGCGGAAGAGCAGTTCTTC. Amino acid sequence: CASSGGTAEEQFF.

The chain uses TRBV19 and TRBJ1-5; D is uncertain. CDR3 length: 14 amino acids. CDR1 and CDR2 from the germline V gene are LNHDA and SQIVND (reference sequence). V was cut by 3 bases and J by 7 bases, with 13 bases left in between. The CDR3 DNA follows: TGTGCCAGTAGTATTGCGGCAAGTCCACAGCCCCAGCATTTT. Translated: CASSIAASPQPQHF.

The V and J genes are TRBV13 and TRBJ2-1; D call uncertain. V lost 5 bases, J lost 10 bases, and 15 bases lay in between. Germline values: CDR1 PRHDT, CDR2 FYEKMQ (reference sequence). This CDR3 region has 13 residues. This chain's CDR3 is CASSTDPNGEQFF. The CDR3 DNA reads as TGTGCCAGCAGCACAGATCCCAACGGAGAGCAGTTCTTC.

This clone was counted a few times. The chain uses TRBV25-1 and TRBJ1-1, with 7 bases lining up with TRBD1. J lost 0 bases, V lost 1 base, and 5 bases had no gene match. The length of the CDR3 is 16 residues. The germline V gene encodes CDR1 MGHDK and CDR2 SYGVNS. CDR3 DNA: TGTGCCAGCAGTGAATTTAGGGGGCAGGTGAACACTGAAGCTTTCTTT. It specifies CASSEFRGQVNTEAFF.

V usage is TRBV5-1 and J usage is TRBJ1-5; unclear D gene. This CDR3 spans 13 amino acids. Per germline, CDR1 SGHRS and CDR2 YFSETQ. The V end lost 0 bases, the J end lost 7 bases, and 8 bases lay between the germline ends. The CDR3 reads CASSLGAGQPQHF. The CDR3, as DNA: TGCGCCAGCAGCTTGGGCGCGGGGCAGCCCCAGCATTTT. Full variable domain (rest looked up from reference TRBV5-1 and TRBJ1-5): KAGVTQTPRYLIKTRGQQVTLSCSPISGHRSVSWYQQTPGQGLQFLFEYFSETQRNKGNFPGRFSGRQFSNSRSEMNVSTLELGDSALYLCASSLGAGQPQHFGDGTRLSIL.

The chain is built from TRBV5-6 and TRBJ2-5; no firm D call. CDR3 length: 14 amino acids. Germline V CDR1 and CDR2: SGHDT, YYEEEE. Trimming removed 0 bases from V and 11 bases from J, with 17 bases in between. The CDR3 region is CASSLANTVLKQYF. CDR3 DNA sequence: TGTGCCAGCAGCTTGGCCAACACCGTCCTCAAGCAGTACTTC.

The chain recombines TRBV7-4 with TRBJ1-2, with a possible D match to TRBD1 (5 bases). This CDR3 region has 15 residues. Trimming removed 5 bases from V and 2 bases from J, with 15 bases in between. Germline V CDR1 and CDR2: SGHVT, SQSDAQ. CDR3 amino acids: CASSRLGGGNYGYTF. In nucleotides, the CDR3 is TGTGCCAGCAGCCGATTGGGGGGAGGCAACTATGGCTACACCTTC.

This clone was seen only once. This chain joins TRBV7-2 and TRBJ1-5; maybe TRBD1 (6 bases). The CDR3 has 17 amino acids. Germline V lookup: CDR1 SGHTA, CDR2 FQGNSA. The V and J ends lost 1 base and 0 bases respectively, with 13 bases between them. CDR3 sequence: CASSLGRGSYSNQPQHF. The CDR3 nucleotides are TGTGCCAGCAGCTTAGGCAGGGGTTCCTATAGCAATCAGCCCCAGCATTTT.

The V gene is TRBV9, the J gene TRBJ2-2; 10 bases are a match to TRBD1. The germline V gene has CDR1 SGDLS and CDR2 YYNGEE. V gave up 1 base and J gave up 2 bases; unmatched junction bases: 2. The CDR3 runs to 16 residues. In DNA, the CDR3 is TGTGCCAGCAGCGTACGACAGGGGGCAAACACCGGGGAGCTGTTTTTT. It codes for CASSVRQGANTGELFF.

The chain couples TRBV5-4 to TRBJ2-3; maybe TRBD1 (6 bases). The V end was cut by 2 bases, the J end by 2 bases, with 9 bases between. This CDR3 contains 14 residues. Germline V gene data show CDR1 as SGHNT and CDR2 as YYREEE (reference sequence). CDR3 coding DNA: TGTGCCAGCAGCTTAGGACAGTCCACAGATACGCAGTATTTT. Its protein product is CASSLGQSTDTQYF. Supplemented by reference TRBV5-4 and TRBJ2-3, the full variable domain reads ETGVTQSPTHLIKTRGQQVTLRCSSQSGHNTVSWYQQALGQGPQFIFQYYREEENGRGNFPPRFSGLQFPNYSSELNVNALELDDSALYLCASSLGQSTDTQYFGPGTRLTVL.

In its sample, this clone was seen once. The chain combines TRBV29-1 with TRBJ2-1; the match to TRBD1 covers 9 bases. The V segment lost 6 bases and the J segment 5 bases; nucleotides outside the gene matches: 8. Germline V CDR1 and CDR2: SQVTM, ANQGSEA. This CDR3 contains 14 residues. CDR3 protein: CSVGRDRDHNEQFF. The DNA of the CDR3 is TGCAGCGTGGGCCGGGACAGGGACCACAATGAGCAGTTCTTC.

The chain uses TRBV7-9 and TRBJ2-7; D ambiguous. Germline values: CDR1 SEHNR, CDR2 FQNEAQ (reference sequence). Trimming removed 5 bases from V and 4 bases from J, with 9 bases in between. CDR3 length equals 12 residues. The CDR3 spells CASSLSQYEQYF. The CDR3, as DNA: TGTGCCAGCAGCCTCAGTCAGTACGAGCAGTACTTC.

V usage is TRBV11-1 and J usage is TRBJ2-7; a weak D match, TRBD1 (6 bases). This CDR3 has 15 amino acids. The ends were cut back, 6 bases at V and 2 bases at J, with 17 bases in the middle. Germline CDR1 reads SGHAT; CDR2 reads FQDESV (reference sequence). This CDR3 reads CASSRTGTQTYEQYF. Written as DNA, the CDR3 is TGTGCCAGCAGTCGCACAGGGACCCAAACCTACGAGCAGTACTTC.

V is TRBV5-6 and J is TRBJ2-5; D not resolved. The closer fit of TRBJ2-7 to the DNA end suggests the J call may be wrong. Germline V lookup: CDR1 SGHDT, CDR2 YYEEEE. The CDR3 is made up of 13 amino acids. CDR3 bases: TGTGCCAGCAGCCCCGAGCTGAACTACGAGCAGTACTTC. This encodes CASSPELNYEQYF.

V usage is TRBV19 and J usage is TRBJ1-5; tentatively, D is TRBD1 (6 bases). This CDR3 region has 15 residues. Per germline, CDR1 LNHDA and CDR2 SQIVND (reference sequence). V lost 9 bases and J lost 1, with 16 bases in between. CDR3 sequence (DNA): TGTGCCAGCCACCCAACAGGGATGAGCAATCAGCCCCAGCATTTT. Protein: CASHPTGMSNQPQHF.

This clone showed up just once. V usage is TRBV2 and J usage is TRBJ1-2, with D possibly matching TRBD1 (5 bases). Looked up from germline, CDR1 is SNHLY and CDR2 is FYNNEI. This CDR3 has 13 amino acids. The V end was cut by 4 bases, the J end by 8 bases, with 14 bases between. The CDR3, as DNA: TGTGCCAGCAGTGCTGGGGCCCCCAGCGGCTACACCTTC. Translated, it gives CASSAGAPSGYTF.

This clone was counted between two and nine times. The chain is built from TRBV6-1 and TRBJ1-2; TRBD1 agrees at 10 bases. Germline V CDR1 and CDR2: MNHNS, SASEGT. V trimming: 6 bases; J trimming: 8 bases; junction bases outside the gene matches: 12. The CDR3 has 15 residues. The CDR3 coding sequence is TGTGCCAGCAGCCGCGCCGGGACAGGGGATCCAGGCTACACCTTC. Translating it yields CASSRAGTGDPGYTF.